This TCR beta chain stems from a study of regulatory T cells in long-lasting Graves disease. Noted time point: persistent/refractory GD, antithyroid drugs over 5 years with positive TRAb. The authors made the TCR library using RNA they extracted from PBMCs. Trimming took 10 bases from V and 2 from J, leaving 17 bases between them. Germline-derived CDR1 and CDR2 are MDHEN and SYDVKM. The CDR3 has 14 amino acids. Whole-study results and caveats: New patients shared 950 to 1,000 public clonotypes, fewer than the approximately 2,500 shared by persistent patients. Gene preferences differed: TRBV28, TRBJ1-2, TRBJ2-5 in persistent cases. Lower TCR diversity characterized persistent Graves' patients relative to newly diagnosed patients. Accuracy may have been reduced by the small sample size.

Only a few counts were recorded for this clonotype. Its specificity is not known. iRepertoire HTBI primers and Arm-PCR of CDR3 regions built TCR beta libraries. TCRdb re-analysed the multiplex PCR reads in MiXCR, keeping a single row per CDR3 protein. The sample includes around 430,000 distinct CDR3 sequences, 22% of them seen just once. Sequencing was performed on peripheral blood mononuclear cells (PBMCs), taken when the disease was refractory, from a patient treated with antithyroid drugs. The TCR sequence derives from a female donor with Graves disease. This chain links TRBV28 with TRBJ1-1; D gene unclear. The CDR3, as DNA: TGTGCCACCAACAAAAGGTGGAGTAACACTGAAGCTTTCTTT. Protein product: CATNKRWSNTEAFF.